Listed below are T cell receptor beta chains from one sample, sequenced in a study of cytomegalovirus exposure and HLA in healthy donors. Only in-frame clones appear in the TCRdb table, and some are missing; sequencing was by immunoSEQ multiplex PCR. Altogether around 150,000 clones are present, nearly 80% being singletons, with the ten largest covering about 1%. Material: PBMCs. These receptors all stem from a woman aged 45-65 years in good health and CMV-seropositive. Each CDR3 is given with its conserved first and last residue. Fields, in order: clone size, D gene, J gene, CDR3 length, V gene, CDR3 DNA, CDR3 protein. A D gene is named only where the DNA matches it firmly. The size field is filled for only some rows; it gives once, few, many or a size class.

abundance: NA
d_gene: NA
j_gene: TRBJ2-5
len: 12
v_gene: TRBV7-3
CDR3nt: TGTGCCAGCAGCTTATCCGGGGAGACCCAGTACTTC
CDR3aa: CASSLSGETQYF

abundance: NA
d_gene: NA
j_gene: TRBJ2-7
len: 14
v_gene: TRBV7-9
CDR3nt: TGTGCCAGCAGCTTATCGTCACTCCCGGGAGATCAGTACTTC
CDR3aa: CASSLSSLPGDQYF

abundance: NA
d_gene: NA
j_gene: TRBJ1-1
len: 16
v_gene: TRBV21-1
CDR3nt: TGTGCCAGCAGCACAACCAGGACAGGGGAGAGGAATGAAGCTTTCTTT
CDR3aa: CASSTTRTGERNEAFF

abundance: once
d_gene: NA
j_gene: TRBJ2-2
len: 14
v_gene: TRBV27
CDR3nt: TGTGCCAGCAGTTCATGGGCCCCCACCGGGGAGCTGTTTTTT
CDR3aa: CASSSWAPTGELFF

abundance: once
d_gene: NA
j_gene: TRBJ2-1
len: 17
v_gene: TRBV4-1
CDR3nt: TGCGCCAGCAGCCAAAATATAGCGGTTAGCTCCTACAATGAGCAGTTCTTC
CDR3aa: CASSQNIAVSSYNEQFF

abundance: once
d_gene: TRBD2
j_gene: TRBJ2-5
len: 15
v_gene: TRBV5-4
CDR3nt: TGTGCCAGCAAATACCCAGCGGGGGGTCAAGAGACCCAGTACTTC
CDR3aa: CASKYPAGGQETQYF

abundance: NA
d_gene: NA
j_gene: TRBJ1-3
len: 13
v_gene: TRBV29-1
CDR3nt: TGCAGCGTACTAGCCCTCTCTGGAAACACCATATATTTT
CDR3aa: CSVLALSGNTIYF

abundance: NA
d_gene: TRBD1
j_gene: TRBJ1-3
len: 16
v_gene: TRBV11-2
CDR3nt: TGTGCCAGCAGCCCGGGACAGGACTACTCTGGAAACACCATATATTTT
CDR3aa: CASSPGQDYSGNTIYF

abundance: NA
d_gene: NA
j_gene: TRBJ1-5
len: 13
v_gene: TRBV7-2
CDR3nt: TGTGCCAGCAGTACTTATAGCAATCAGCCCCAGCATTTT
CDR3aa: CASSTYSNQPQHF

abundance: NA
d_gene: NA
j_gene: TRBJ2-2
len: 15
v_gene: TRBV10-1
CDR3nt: TGCGCCAGCAGTGACGGGAGACTAGGGACCGGGGAGCTGTTTTTT
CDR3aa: CASSDGRLGTGELFF

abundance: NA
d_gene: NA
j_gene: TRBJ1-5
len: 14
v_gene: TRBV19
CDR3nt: TGTGCCTCCAGTAGGAGGAAGAGCAGTCAGCCCCAGCATTTT
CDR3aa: CASSRRKSSQPQHF

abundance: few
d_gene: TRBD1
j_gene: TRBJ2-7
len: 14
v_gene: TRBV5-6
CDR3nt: TGTGCCAGCAGCAGTGGACAGGGCACCTACGAGCAGTACTTC
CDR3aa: CASSSGQGTYEQYF

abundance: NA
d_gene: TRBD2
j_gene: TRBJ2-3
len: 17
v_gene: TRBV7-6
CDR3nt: TGTGCCAGCAGCTTAGTTCACGGACTAGCTGGCACAGATACGCAGTATTTT
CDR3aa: CASSLVHGLAGTDTQYF

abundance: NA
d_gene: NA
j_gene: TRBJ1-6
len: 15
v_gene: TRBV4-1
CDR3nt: TGCGCCAGCAGCCAAGGTCCAGCCTATAATTCACCCCTCCACTTT
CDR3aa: CASSQGPAYNSPLHF

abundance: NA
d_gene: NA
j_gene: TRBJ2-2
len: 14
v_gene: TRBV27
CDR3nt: TGTGCCAGCAAACGCAGGGTTTTCGCCGGGGAGCTGTTTTTT
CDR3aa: CASKRRVFAGELFF

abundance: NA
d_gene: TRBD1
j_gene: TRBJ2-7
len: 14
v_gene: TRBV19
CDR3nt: TGTGCCAGTAGTACCGGGACAGGGGCCCACGAGCAGTACTTC
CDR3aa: CASSTGTGAHEQYF

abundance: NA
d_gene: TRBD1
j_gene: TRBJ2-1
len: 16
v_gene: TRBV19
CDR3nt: TGTGCCAGTAGTACCTCCGGGACAGGGTTCTACAATGAGCAGTTCTTC
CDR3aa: CASSTSGTGFYNEQFF

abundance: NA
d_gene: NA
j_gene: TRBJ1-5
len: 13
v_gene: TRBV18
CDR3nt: TGTGCCAGCTCACCAACAGCAAATCAGCCCCAGCATTTT
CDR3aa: CASSPTANQPQHF

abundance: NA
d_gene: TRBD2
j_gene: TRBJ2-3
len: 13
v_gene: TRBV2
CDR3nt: TGTGCCAGCAAGGAGGGAGGGCCGGATACGCAGTATTTT
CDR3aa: CASKEGGPDTQYF

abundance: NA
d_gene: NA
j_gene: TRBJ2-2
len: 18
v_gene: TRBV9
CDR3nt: TGTGCCAGCAGCGTCCAGGGCGTAGGGGGAAGAAACACCGGGGAGCTGTTTTTT
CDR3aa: CASSVQGVGGRNTGELFF

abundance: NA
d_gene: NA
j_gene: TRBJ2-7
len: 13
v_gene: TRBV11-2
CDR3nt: TGTGCCAGCGGTTGGGGAAGGGGGGGCGAGCAGTACTTC
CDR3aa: CASGWGRGGEQYF

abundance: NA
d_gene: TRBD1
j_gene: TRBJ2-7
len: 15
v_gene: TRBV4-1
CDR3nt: TGCGCCAGCAGCCAAGAGAGACAGGGGACTGGGGAGCAGTACTTC
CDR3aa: CASSQERQGTGEQYF

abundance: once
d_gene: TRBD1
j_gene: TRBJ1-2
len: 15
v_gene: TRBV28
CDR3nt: TGTGCCAGCAGTACCTCGGGACAGGGTAACTATGGCTACACCTTC
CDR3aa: CASSTSGQGNYGYTF

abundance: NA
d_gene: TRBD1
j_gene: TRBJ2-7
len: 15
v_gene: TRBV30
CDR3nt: TGTGCCTGGCGAGCAGGGGGCGCAATCAGGGGCTTGCAGTACTTC
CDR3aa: CAWRAGGAIRGLQYF

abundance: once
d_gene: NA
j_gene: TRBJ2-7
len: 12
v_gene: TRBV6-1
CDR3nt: TGTGCCAGCAGTGAGTCGCGGTACGAGCAGTACTTC
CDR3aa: CASSESRYEQYF

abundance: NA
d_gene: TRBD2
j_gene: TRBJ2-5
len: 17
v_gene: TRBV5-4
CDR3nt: TGTGCCAGCAGCATCTCGGGGGGGACACGAGGGGTAGAGACCCAGTACTTC
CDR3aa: CASSISGGTRGVETQYF

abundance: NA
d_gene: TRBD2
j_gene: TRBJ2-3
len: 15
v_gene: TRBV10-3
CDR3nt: TGTGCTTCCAGGGAGCGGGGGCTGAGCACAGATACGCAGTATTTT
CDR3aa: CASRERGLSTDTQYF

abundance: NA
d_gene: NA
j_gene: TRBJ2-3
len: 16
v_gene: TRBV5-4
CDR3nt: TGTGCCAGCAGCTTATCTGTGGGGCAGGGAGGAGATACGCAGTATTTT
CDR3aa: CASSLSVGQGGDTQYF